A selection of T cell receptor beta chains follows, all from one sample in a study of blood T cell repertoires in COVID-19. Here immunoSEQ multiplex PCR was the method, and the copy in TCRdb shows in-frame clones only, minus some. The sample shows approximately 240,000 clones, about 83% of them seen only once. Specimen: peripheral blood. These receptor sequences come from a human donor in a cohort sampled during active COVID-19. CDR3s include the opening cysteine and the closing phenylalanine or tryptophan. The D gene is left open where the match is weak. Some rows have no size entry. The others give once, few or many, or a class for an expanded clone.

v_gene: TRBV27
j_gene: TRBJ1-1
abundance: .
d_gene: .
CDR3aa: CASSLSGALMNTEAFF
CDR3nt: TGTGCCAGCAGTTTATCAGGGGCGTTAATGAACACTGAAGCTTTCTTT

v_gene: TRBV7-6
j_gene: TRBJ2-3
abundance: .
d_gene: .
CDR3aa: CASSLEAPRAGKRPGDTQYF
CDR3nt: TGTGCCAGCAGCTTAGAGGCCCCCCGGGCAGGGAAACGACCAGGGGATACGCAGTATTTT

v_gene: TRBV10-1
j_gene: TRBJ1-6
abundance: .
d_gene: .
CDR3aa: CASSGEGSPLHF
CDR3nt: TGCGCCAGCAGTGGTGAGGGTTCACCCCTCCACTTT

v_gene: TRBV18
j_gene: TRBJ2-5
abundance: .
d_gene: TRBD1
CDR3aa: CASSHGTAKQETQYF
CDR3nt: TGTGCCAGCTCACACGGGACAGCGAAACAAGAGACCCAGTACTTC

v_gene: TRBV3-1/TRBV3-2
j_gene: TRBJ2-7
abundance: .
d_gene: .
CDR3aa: CASSRRVRGFYEQYF
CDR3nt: TGTGCCAGCAGCCGAAGAGTAAGGGGATTCTACGAGCAGTACTTC

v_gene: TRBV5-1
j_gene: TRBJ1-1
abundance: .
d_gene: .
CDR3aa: CASSLGGGAFSEAFF
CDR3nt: TGCGCCAGCAGCTTAGGTGGGGGCGCGTTTTCTGAAGCTTTCTTT

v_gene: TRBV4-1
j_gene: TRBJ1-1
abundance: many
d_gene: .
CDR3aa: CASSQDDEVIRGGKEAFF
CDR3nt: TGCGCCAGCAGCCAAGATGACGAGGTGATCAGAGGGGGAAAAGAAGCTTTCTTT

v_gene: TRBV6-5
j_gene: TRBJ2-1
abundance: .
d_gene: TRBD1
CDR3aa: CASSGQGAINEQFF
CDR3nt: TGTGCCAGCTCAGGACAGGGGGCTATAAATGAGCAGTTCTTC

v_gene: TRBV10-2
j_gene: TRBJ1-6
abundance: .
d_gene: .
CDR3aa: CASSDKRGFSLFF
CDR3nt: TGCGCCAGCAGTGATAAAAGGGGGTTTTCCCTCTTTTTT

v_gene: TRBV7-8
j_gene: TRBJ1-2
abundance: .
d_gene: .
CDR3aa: CASSPVREVYGYTF
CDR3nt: TGTGCCAGCAGCCCCGTCAGGGAGGTCTATGGCTACACCTTC

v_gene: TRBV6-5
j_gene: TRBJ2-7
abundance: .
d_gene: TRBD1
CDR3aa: CASRGGQGVTYEQYF
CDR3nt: TGTGCCAGCAGGGGGGGACAGGGGGTAACCTACGAGCAGTACTTC

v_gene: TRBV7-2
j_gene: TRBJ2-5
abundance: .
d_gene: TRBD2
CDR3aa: CASSFGGSQETQYF
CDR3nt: TGTGCCAGCAGCTTCGGGGGGAGTCAAGAGACCCAGTACTTC

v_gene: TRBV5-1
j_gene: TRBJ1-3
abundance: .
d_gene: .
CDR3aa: CASNEGAGNTIYF
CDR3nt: TGCGCCAGCAACGAAGGGGCTGGAAACACCATATATTTT

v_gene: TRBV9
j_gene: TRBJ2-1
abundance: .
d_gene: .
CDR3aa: CASSPGGSFNEQFF
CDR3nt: TGTGCCAGCAGCCCGGGCGGGTCGTTCAATGAGCAGTTCTTC

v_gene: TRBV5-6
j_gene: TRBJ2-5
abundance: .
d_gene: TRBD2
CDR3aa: CASSRLWGGQETQYF
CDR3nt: TGTGCCAGCAGCCGCCTTTGGGGGGGGCAAGAGACCCAGTACTTC

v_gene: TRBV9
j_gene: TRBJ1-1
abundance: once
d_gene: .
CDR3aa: CASSEPGRLDSEAFF
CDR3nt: TGTGCCAGCAGCGAGCCCGGCAGGCTGGACTCTGAAGCTTTCTTT

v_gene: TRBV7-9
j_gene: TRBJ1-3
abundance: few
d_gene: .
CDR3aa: CASNRDSGNTIYF
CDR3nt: TGTGCCAGCAACAGGGATTCTGGAAACACCATATATTTT

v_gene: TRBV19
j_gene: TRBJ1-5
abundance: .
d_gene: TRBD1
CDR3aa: CASSTSLGDRFNQPQHF
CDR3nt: TGTGCCAGTAGTACCTCTCTAGGGGACAGATTCAATCAGCCCCAGCATTTT

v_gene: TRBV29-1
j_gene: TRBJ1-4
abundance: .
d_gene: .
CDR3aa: CSVEEGHSNWREKLFF
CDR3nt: TGCAGCGTTGAAGAGGGACATTCGAATTGGAGGGAAAAACTGTTTTTT

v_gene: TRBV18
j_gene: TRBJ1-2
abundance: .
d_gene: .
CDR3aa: CASSPQRDTKNYGYTF
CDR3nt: TGTGCCAGCTCACCTCAACGGGATACCAAGAACTATGGCTACACCTTC

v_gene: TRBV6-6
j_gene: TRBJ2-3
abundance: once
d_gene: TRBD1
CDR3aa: CASSLLPVGQGTDTQYF
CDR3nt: TGTGCCAGCAGTCTATTACCAGTGGGACAGGGCACAGATACGCAGTATTTT

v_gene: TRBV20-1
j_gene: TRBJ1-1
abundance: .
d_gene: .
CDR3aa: CSASSSLGADTEAFF
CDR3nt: TGCAGTGCTAGTTCTTCATTAGGGGCAGACACTGAAGCTTTCTTT

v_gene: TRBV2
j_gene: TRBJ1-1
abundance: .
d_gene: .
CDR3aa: CASSEGRTRGTEAFF
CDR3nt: TGTGCCAGCAGTGAAGGGCGGACCAGGGGCACTGAAGCTTTCTTT

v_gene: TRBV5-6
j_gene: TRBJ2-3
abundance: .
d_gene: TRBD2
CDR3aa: CASRELAGGPVDTQYF
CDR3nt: TGTGCCAGCAGGGAACTAGCGGGAGGGCCGGTAGATACGCAGTATTTT

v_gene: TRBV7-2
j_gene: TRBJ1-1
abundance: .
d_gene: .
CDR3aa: CASSTRQGGEAFF
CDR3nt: TGTGCCAGCAGCACCCGCCAGGGCGGTGAAGCTTTCTTT

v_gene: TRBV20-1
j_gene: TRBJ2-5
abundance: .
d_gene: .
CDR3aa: CSARYGETQYF
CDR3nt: TGCAGTGCTAGATACGGGGAGACCCAGTACTTC

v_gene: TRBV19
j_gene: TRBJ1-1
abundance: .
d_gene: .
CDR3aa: CASISDRNTEAFF
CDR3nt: TGTGCCAGTATCTCGGACAGGAACACTGAAGCTTTCTTT

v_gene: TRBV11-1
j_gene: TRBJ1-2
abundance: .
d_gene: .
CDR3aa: CASSPTANYGYTF
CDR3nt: TGTGCCAGCAGCCCCACAGCTAACTATGGCTACACCTTC

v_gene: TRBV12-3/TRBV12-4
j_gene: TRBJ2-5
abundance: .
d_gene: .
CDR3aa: CASSPISSETQYF
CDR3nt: TGTGCCAGCAGCCCCATAAGCTCAGAGACCCAGTACTTC

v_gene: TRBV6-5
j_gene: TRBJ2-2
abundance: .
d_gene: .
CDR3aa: CASSYRGTGELFF
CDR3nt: TGTGCCAGCAGTTACCGGGGGACCGGGGAGCTGTTTTTT

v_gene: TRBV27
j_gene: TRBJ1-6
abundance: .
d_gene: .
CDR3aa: CASSLAWSSYNSPLHF
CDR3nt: TGTGCCAGCAGTCTGGCATGGAGCTCCTATAATTCACCCCTCCACTTT

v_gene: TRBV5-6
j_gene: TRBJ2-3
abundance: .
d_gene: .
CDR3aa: CASSLGTQLNTDTQYF
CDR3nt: TGTGCCAGCAGCTTGGGGACACAACTAAACACAGATACGCAGTATTTT

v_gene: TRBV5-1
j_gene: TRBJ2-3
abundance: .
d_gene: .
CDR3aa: CASSTSQVDTQYF
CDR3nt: TGCGCCAGCAGCACCTCTCAGGTAGATACGCAGTATTTT